This T cell receptor (beta chain) was sequenced in a study of PD-L1 blockade in urothelial cancer. The germline CDR1 and CDR2 sequences are SGHRS and YFSETQ. The junction had 3 bases not matched to a gene; V was cut back by 3 bases and J by 2 bases. This CDR3 is built from 14 residues. TCRdb's table, derived via immunoSEQ multiplex PCR, lists solely in-frame clones and lacks some. The table shows approximately 100,000 clones, with 91% occurring only once. The J gene is TRBJ2-7, the V gene TRBV5-1; TRBD1 aligns across 9 bases. The sequencing here drew on PBMCs, taken around atezolizumab (anti-PD-L1) treatment. This clonotype was sampled from a woman of 80 years or more with urothelial cancer. Here the CDR3 DNA reads TGCGCCAGCAGCTGGACAGGGGTAACCTACGAGCAGTACTTC. It yields the protein CASSWTGVTYEQYF.